This TCR beta chain is from a study of kidney transplant recipient with SARS-CoV-2 infection. Germline V lookup: CDR1 SGDLS, CDR2 YYNGEE. This CDR3 is 14 amino acids long. As concerns this clonotype: At one end, the junction sequence differs from germline, possibly due to a read error.

A single record per CDR3 protein comes from TCRdb applying MiXCR to the reads. The table has fewer than 250,000 distinct CDR3 sequences, 25% to 35% seen once; the top ten hold roughly 7.3%. The source is a male patient aged 25-45 years who had COVID-19 and was a kidney transplant recipient. Some T cells may be supplied by the graft donor. This chain connects TRBV9 to TRBJ1-1, with D perhaps matching TRBD1 (5 bases). Sequencing was performed on a blood sample, taken at baseline and between days 110 and 120 from a kidney transplant recipient. Written as DNA, the CDR3 is TGTGCCTGCAGCGTAGATGGGGGGGGCACTGAAGCTTTCTTT. It codes for CACSVDGGGTEAFF.